This T cell receptor beta chain originates from a study of T cells expressing NK-cell markers. TCRdb reprocessed the 5' RACE reads and stores each CDR3 protein as one record, lacking DNA. Its table records roughly 300,000 distinct CDR3 sequences. This TCR was sampled from a woman aged 18 to 75 in good health. The material sequenced was blood T cells: a sorted CD56 or NKG2C T cell subset, CD4+ or CD8+ T cells, or bulk PBMC T cells (not recorded which).

CDR3 sequence: CATADWGLTDTQYF. The chain couples TRBV7-8 to TRBJ2-3; without DNA, the TCRdb call of TRBD1 cannot be checked. The CDR3 has 14 residues. Germline V CDR1 and CDR2: SGHVS, FQNEAQ.